This passage covers 24 T cell receptor beta chains from one sample sequenced in a study of blood T cell repertoires in COVID-19. TCRdb's copy holds only in-frame clones and misses some; the assay was immunoSEQ multiplex PCR. The sample lists roughly 27,000 clones, 80% to 90% occurring once. Sequencing was done on a sample of peripheral blood. The receptors derive from a man in his sixties with acute or convalescent COVID-19.

This clone was counted only a few times. This chain uses TRBV27 with TRBJ1-2; tentatively, D is TRBD1 (6 bases). The V gene lost 3 bases and the J gene lost 2 bases, with 7 bases spanning the gap. The CDR3 runs 13 residues. Germline V gene sequence: CDR1 MNHEY, CDR2 SMNVEV (reference sequence). The CDR3, as DNA: TGTGCCAGCAGTTTTCAGGGGAACTATGGCTACACCTTC. Protein product: CASSFQGNYGYTF.

The V gene is TRBV6-1, the J gene TRBJ1-2; tentative D call: TRBD1 (5 bases). The germline V gene encodes CDR1 MNHNS and CDR2 SASEGT. Trimming pared 2 bases from V and 0 bases from J, leaving 10 bases between. The CDR3 extends over 15 amino acids. The CDR3 spells CASSEMWTPNYGYTF. CDR3 sequence (DNA): TGTGCCAGCAGTGAAATGTGGACACCTAACTATGGCTACACCTTC.

The chain joins TRBV10-3 to TRBJ1-2; D is perhaps TRBD1 (5 bases). This CDR3 region has 13 residues. Trimming stripped 5 bases from V and 6 bases from J, with 13 bases between. Looked up from germline, CDR1 is ENHRY and CDR2 is SYGVKD. CDR3 DNA: TGTGCCATCAGTTACCGCGGGACTGATGGCTACACCTTC. It translates to CAISYRGTDGYTF.

V is TRBV15 and J is TRBJ2-2, with TRBD2 matching 12 bases. The CDR3 spans 17 residues. In germline, CDR1 is LNHNV, CDR2 YYDKDF (reference sequence). With 1 base clipped from V and 2 bases from J, the junction kept 2 bases outside the gene matches. This CDR3 is CATSRGTSGANTGELFF. The CDR3 DNA reads TGTGCCACCAGCAGAGGGACTAGCGGGGCCAACACCGGGGAGCTGTTTTTT. Full variable domain (remainder filled in from reference TRBV15 and TRBJ2-2): DAMVIQNPRYQVTQFGKPVTLSCSQTLNHNVMYWYQQKSSQAPKLLFHYYDKDFNNEADTPDNFQSRRPNTSFCFLDIRSPGLGDTAMYLCATSRGTSGANTGELFFGEGSRLTVL.

This clone was found a few times. This sequence joins TRBV5-1 and TRBJ1-2, with TRBD1 as a possible D gene (6 bases). There are 14 residues in the CDR3. Germline CDR1 SGHRS, CDR2 YFSETQ. The V end was cut by 0 bases, the J end by 8 bases, with 14 bases between. The CDR3 region is CASSLEQGLEGYTF. The CDR3, as DNA: TGCGCCAGCAGCTTGGAACAGGGTTTGGAGGGCTACACCTTC.

V usage is TRBV30 and J usage is TRBJ1-2, with D maybe TRBD1 (6 bases). The CDR3 length is 14 residues. V was shortened by 7 bases and J by 4 bases, with 19 bases between the two germline ends. CDR1 is GTSNPN, CDR2 SVGIG, per germline (reference sequence). This chain's CDR3 is CAFTVRGGVYGYTF. The CDR3, as DNA: TGTGCCTTCACCGTTAGGGGGGGGGTCTATGGCTACACCTTC.

This chain uses TRBV6-1 with TRBJ1-1; D might be TRBD1 (6 bases). Germline V CDR1 and CDR2: MNHNS, SASEGT. The ends were cut back, 0 bases at V and 3 bases at J, with 8 bases in the middle. The CDR3 has 14 amino acids. The CDR3 protein is CASSEARGHTEAFF. The CDR3 DNA is TGTGCCAGCAGTGAAGCGCGGGGGCACACTGAAGCTTTCTTT.

The chain carries TRBV5-1 and TRBJ2-3; 9 bases are shared with TRBD2. Per the germline V gene, CDR1 is SGHRS and CDR2 is YFSETQ. CDR3 length: 17 residues. The V segment lost 4 bases and the J segment 3 bases; nucleotides outside the gene matches: 12. The CDR3 protein is CASSPIPGLAMTDTQYF. DNA of the CDR3: TGCGCCAGCAGCCCTATTCCGGGACTAGCCATGACAGATACGCAGTATTTT.

The table lists this clone with a count of one. This sequence joins TRBV5-1 and TRBJ2-5, with D uncertain. CDR1 and CDR2 from the germline V gene are SGHRS and YFSETQ. The V and J ends lost 0 bases and 2 bases respectively, with 8 bases between them. The CDR3 consists of 14 residues. The CDR3 is CASSLANRQETQYF. CDR3 sequence (DNA): TGCGCCAGCAGCTTGGCCAACAGACAAGAGACCCAGTACTTC.

The chain recombines TRBV28 with TRBJ2-5, with 16 positions matching TRBD2. Trimming removed 5 bases from V and 2 bases from J; junction bases left unmatched: 2. CDR1 is MDHEN, CDR2 SYDVKM, per germline. The CDR3 consists of 16 residues. CDR3 nucleotide sequence: TGTGCCAGCAGTAGGGGACTAGCGGGAGGGCAAGAGACCCAGTACTTC. It is translated as CASSRGLAGGQETQYF.

The rearrangement links TRBV12-3 or TRBV12-4 to TRBJ2-1; D ambiguous. The CDR3 is 13 amino acids. The V and J ends lost 3 bases and 2 bases respectively, with 5 bases between them. For the CDR3, the DNA is TGTGCCAGCAGTTTGACAACCTACAATGAGCAGTTCTTC. It translates to CASSLTTYNEQFF.

J is TRBJ2-1 and V is TRBV14; D gene ambiguous. Trimming removed 4 bases from V and 1 base from J, with 14 bases in between. Germline CDR1 reads SGHDN; CDR2 reads FVKESK. The CDR3 consists of 16 residues. CDR3 sequence (DNA): TGTGCCAGCAGCCGGCTGGGCGCTGGGTCCTACAATGAGCAGTTCTTC. Translation gives CASSRLGAGSYNEQFF.

This chain links TRBV5-4 with TRBJ1-2; weak D call: TRBD1 (5 bases). The V end was cut by 4 bases, the J end by 6 bases, with 13 bases between. The CDR3 runs to 13 residues. Germline lookup yields CDR1 SGHNT and CDR2 YYREEE (reference sequence). CDR3 loop: CASSRVPGDGYTF. DNA for the CDR3: TGTGCCAGCAGCCGTGTTCCGGGGGATGGCTACACCTTC.

This clone was seen a single time. CDR3 DNA sequence: TGTGCCAGCAGCCAAAGAGGGGGCGACGGCTACACCTTC. It codes for CASSQRGGDGYTF. The chain is built from TRBV3-1 (or the pseudogene TRBV3-2) and TRBJ1-2; TRBD1 matches 7 bases. With V trimmed by 2 bases and J by 8 bases, 5 bases remained unmatched. CDR1 LGHDT and CDR2 YNNKEL come from the germline V gene (reference sequence). This CDR3 is built from 13 residues.

This clone was seen just once. The chain links TRBV11-2 to TRBJ2-3; 9 nucleotides align to TRBD2. V shed 1 base and J 4 bases; nucleotides not matched to a gene: 6. CDR3 size: 16 residues. CDR1 and CDR2 from the germline V gene are SGHAT and FQNNGV. The chain's CDR3 is CASSLVAGGRADTQYF. For the CDR3, the DNA is TGTGCCAGCAGCTTAGTGGCGGGAGGGAGGGCAGATACGCAGTATTTT.

This clone showed up just once. The chain joins TRBV18 to TRBJ1-1; the D is unclear. Trimming took off 4 bases at V and 3 bases at J, with 21 bases between the two ends. Germline-derived CDR1 and CDR2 are KGHSH and LQKENI. The CDR3 extends over 17 amino acids. The CDR3 nucleotides are TGTGCCAGCTCACAAGGCGCGACTGTCCCCGAGGACACTGAAGCTTTCTTT. As protein: CASSQGATVPEDTEAFF.

The J gene is TRBJ2-7, the V gene TRBV5-1, with 7 bases matching TRBD2. Trimming cost V 0 bases and J 3 bases; bases outside gene matches: 6. CDR1 SGHRS and CDR2 YFSETQ come from the germline V gene. The CDR3 contains 15 residues. This chain's CDR3 is CASSLGEGMNYEQYF. The DNA of the CDR3 is TGCGCCAGCAGCTTGGGGGAGGGTATGAACTACGAGCAGTACTTC.

J is TRBJ2-7 and V is TRBV6-6; D is perhaps TRBD1 (5 bases). Per germline, CDR1 MNHNY and CDR2 SVGAGI (reference sequence). V was shortened by 2 bases and J by 0 bases, with 11 bases between the two germline ends. The CDR3 runs 15 residues. The CDR3 DNA reads as TGTGCCAGCAGTTACAGGCGACAGATCTCCTACGAGCAGTACTTC. The encoded protein is CASSYRRQISYEQYF.

The V call is TRBV25-1, the J call TRBJ2-7; 8 nucleotides agree with TRBD1. This CDR3 region has 17 residues. After removal of 9 bases from V and 1 base from J, the junction contained 17 bases not matched to a gene. Germline V lookup: CDR1 MGHDK, CDR2 SYGVNS. DNA for the CDR3: TGTGCCAGTCCGAATATGGGACAGGCCTCCCTGTCCTACGAGCAGTACTTC. It is translated as CASPNMGQASLSYEQYF.

The gene calls are TRBV7-2 and TRBJ1-2; 9 bases match TRBD1. Losses at the gene ends were 1 base for V and 4 bases for J; bases not matched to a gene: 7. The CDR3 has 16 residues. CDR1 and CDR2 from the germline V gene are SGHTA and FQGNSA. CDR3 sequence (DNA): TGTGCCAGCAGCTTAGGAAGGGGACAGGGAACCTATGGCTACACCTTC. Amino acids: CASSLGRGQGTYGYTF. The full variable domain, its missing parts supplied by reference TRBV7-2 and TRBJ1-2, is GAGVSQSPSNKVTEKGKDVELRCDPISGHTALYWYRQSLGQGLEFLIYFQGNSAPDKSGLPSDRFSAERTGGSVSTLTIQRTQQEDSAVYLCASSLGRGQGTYGYTFGSGTRLTVV.

This clone has a handful of counts. V and J are TRBV27 and TRBJ2-6, with D hard to call. Germline CDR1 and CDR2: MNHEY and SMNVEV (reference sequence). With 4 bases removed from V and 4 bases from J, the gap between germline ends came to 8 bases. This CDR3 spans 14 amino acids. CDR3 DNA sequence: TGTGCCAGCAGTTCGGGTATGGGGGCCAACGTCCTGACTTTC. Amino acids: CASSSGMGANVLTF.

The chain employs TRBV3-1 (or the pseudogene TRBV3-2) and TRBJ1-6; 11 positions agree with TRBD1. There are 17 residues in the CDR3. V shed 4 bases, J shed 0 bases, and the junction held 2 bases outside the gene matches. CDR1 is LGHDT, CDR2 YNNKEL, per germline (reference sequence). The CDR3 nucleotides read TGTGCCAGCAGCCCAGGGACAGGGGGCTCCTATAATTCACCCCTCCACTTT. Translation gives CASSPGTGGSYNSPLHF.

The chain joins TRBV19 to TRBJ1-5; D not resolved. The CDR3 has 15 residues. V was trimmed by 6 bases and J by 0 bases, leaving 12 bases between them. The germline V gene has CDR1 LNHDA and CDR2 SQIVND (reference sequence). The CDR3 DNA reads TGTGCCAGTAGGGGTGGGAGCTATAGCAATCAGCCCCAGCATTTT. Amino acid sequence: CASRGGSYSNQPQHF.

The V and J genes are TRBV6-5 and TRBJ2-7, with D possibly being TRBD2 (6 bases). This CDR3 spans 13 amino acids. Germline loops: CDR1 MNHEY, CDR2 SVGAGI. Trimming took 10 bases from V and 5 from J, leaving 18 bases between them. The CDR3 DNA sequence: TGTGCCACCGCGTCGGAGGGCGGGGACGAGCAGTACTTC. Translating it yields CATASEGGDEQYF.